This entry is about one T cell receptor beta chain. Authors' methods: Estimates of nucleated cell counts were drawn from the amplification of reference gene primers. Assay: immunoSEQ multiplex PCR; the TCRdb copy retains only in-frame clones and omits some. The DNA gave D and trimming, while V, J and clone size come from that table. This table holds some 450,000 clones, 88% found once. V gave up 5 bases and J gave up 6 bases, with 17 bases separating them. The germline V gene encodes CDR1 SQVTM and CDR2 ANQGSEA. CDR3 size: 14 residues. The source of the sample is a study of blood T cell repertoires in COVID-19. As for the study in general: The origin of the acute and convalescent COVID-19 samples was the United States, Italy and Spain.

This clonotype was obtained from a woman between 50 and 59 years old with COVID-19, enrolled during active disease. V usage is TRBV29-1 and J usage is TRBJ2-1; D is ambiguous. Sequencing input: peripheral blood. The CDR3 DNA reads TGCAGCGTTCGTCCCGACACAGTATTCAATGAGCAGTTCTTC. It yields the protein CSVRPDTVFNEQFF.